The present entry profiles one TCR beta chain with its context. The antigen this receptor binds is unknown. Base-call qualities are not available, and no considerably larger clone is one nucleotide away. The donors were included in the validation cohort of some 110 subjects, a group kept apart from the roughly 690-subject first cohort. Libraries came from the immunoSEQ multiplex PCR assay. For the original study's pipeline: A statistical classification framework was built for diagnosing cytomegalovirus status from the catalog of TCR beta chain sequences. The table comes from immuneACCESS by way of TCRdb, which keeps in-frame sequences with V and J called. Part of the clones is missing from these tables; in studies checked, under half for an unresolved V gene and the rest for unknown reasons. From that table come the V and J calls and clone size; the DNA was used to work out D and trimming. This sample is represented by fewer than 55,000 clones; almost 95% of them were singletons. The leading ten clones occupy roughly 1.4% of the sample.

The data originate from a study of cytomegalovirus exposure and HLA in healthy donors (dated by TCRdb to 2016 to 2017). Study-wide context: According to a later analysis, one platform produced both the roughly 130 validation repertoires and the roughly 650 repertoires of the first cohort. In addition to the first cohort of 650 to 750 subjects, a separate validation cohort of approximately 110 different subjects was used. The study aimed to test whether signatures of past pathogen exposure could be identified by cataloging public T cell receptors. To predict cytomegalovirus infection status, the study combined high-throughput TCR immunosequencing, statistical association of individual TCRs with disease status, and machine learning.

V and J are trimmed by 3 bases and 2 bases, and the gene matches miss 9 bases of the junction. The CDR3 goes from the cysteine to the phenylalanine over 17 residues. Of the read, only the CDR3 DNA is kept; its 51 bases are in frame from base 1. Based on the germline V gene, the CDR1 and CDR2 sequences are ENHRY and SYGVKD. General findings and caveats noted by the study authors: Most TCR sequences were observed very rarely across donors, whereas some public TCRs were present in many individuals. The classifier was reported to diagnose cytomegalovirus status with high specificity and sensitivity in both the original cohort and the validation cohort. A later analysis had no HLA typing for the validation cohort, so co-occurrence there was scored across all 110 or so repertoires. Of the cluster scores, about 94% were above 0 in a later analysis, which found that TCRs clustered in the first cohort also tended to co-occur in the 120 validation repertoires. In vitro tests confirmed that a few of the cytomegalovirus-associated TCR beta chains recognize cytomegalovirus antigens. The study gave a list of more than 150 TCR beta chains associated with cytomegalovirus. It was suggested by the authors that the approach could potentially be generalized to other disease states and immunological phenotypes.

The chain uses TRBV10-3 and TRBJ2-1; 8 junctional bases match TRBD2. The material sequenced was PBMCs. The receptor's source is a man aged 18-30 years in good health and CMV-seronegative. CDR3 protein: CAISDRREGRTYNEQFF. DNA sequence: TGTGCCATCAGTGATAGACGGGAGGGACGGACCTACAATGAGCAGTTCTTC.